This TCR beta chain is drawn from a study of prognosis after radiotherapy for stage I lung cancer. Overall study context: Recruiting of stage I non-small cell lung cancer patients into the study occurred between April 2018 and early 2019. Study conclusions and caveats: Shannon entropy after stereotactic body radiation therapy was lower in patients who developed distant metastases. Unique TCR clone counts dropped after stereotactic body radiation therapy, from a median of roughly 10,000 to 7,000.

Two-round multiplex PCR amplified TCR beta CDR3 from genomic DNA. Each TRBV and TRBJ gene had its own primer in the first PCR round. As the PCR entered its second round, universal primers were used. TCRdb redid the calling of the multiplex PCR reads with MiXCR, one entry per CDR3 protein. The data show about 30,000 distinct CDR3 sequences, about half seen once. This CDR3 contains 11 residues. The germline V gene encodes CDR1 SGHNT and CDR2 YENEEA. V was clipped by 6 bases and J by 9 bases, with 9 bases between them. As to this clonotype: As yet, its antigen is unknown.

The sequencing here drew on PBMCs, taken before or after stereotactic body radiation therapy (not recorded which). The source is a donor aged 50 or older with non-small cell lung cancer. This chain connects TRBV11-3 to TRBJ2-1; D not certain. In nucleotides, the CDR3 is TGTGCCAGCAGGTCCACGGGTGAGCAGTTCTTC. This codes for CASRSTGEQFF.